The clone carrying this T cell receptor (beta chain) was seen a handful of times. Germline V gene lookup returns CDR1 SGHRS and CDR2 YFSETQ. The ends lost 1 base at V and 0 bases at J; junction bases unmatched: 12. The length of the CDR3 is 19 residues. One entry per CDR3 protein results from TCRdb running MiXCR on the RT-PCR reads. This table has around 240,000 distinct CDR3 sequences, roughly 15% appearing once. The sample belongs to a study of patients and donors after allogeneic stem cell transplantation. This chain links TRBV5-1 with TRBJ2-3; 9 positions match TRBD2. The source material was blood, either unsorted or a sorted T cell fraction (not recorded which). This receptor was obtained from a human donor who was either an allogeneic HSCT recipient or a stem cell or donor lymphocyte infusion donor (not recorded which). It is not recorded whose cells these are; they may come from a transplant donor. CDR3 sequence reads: CASSLPTLAGTLSTDTQYF. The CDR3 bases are TGCGCCAGCAGCTTGCCAACCCTAGCGGGGACCCTTAGCACAGATACGCAGTATTTT.